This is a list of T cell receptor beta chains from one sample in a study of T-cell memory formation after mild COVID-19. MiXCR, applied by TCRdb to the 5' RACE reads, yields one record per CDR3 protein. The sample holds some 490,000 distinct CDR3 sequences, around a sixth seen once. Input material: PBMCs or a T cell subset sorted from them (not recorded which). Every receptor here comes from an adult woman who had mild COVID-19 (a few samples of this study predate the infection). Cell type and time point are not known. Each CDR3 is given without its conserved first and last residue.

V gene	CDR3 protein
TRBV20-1	SARDKRGANYEQY
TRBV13	ASIQTGEETQY
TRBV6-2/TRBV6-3	ASSYGGRAYNEQF
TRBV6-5	ASSSAGRGTRNTQY
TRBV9	ASSVDSGVDIQY
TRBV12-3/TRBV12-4	ASSLIGRPTASVDRPQETQY
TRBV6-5	ASSSGNQPQH
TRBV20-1	SARFYGFGTDTQY
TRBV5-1	ASSFRHTMVDTQY
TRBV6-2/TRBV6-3	ASSFRMREETQY
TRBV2	ASSDPTSSYEQY
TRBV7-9	ASSLQTDTQY
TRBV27	ASSYGTIPYNEQF
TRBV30	AWSYDATNEKLF
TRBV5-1	ASSLDRGRAEAF
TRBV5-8	ASSSKGVADVYNEQF
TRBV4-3	ASSQPYRTYEQY